The present TCR beta chain was sequenced within a study of spatial heterogeneity in lung cancer. In the study overall: Those follow-up PBMC samples that were available underwent sequencing, at a median interval of approximately 2 years following resection.

TCRdb independently ran MiXCR on the 5' RACE reads; one entry per CDR3 protein. This sample yields tens of thousands of distinct CDR3 sequences, of which roughly 10% are seen a single time; under 30% belongs to the top ten. V gave up 7 bases and J gave up 4 bases; unmatched junction bases: 11. Germline V gene lookup returns CDR1 DFQATT and CDR2 SNEGSKA (reference sequence). This CDR3 contains 14 residues. Study-wide points: Whereas they appeared in blood less at follow-up, ubiquitous expanded tumor TCRs appeared there more at resection.

Indicated time point: blood at routine non-recurrence follow-up after resection. Points on this clonotype: Its antigen is not identified.

The receptor comes from a female donor with early-stage non-small cell lung cancer. The chain joins TRBV20-1 to TRBJ2-7; 9 nucleotides match TRBD2. The sample was PBMCs, taken at follow-up. The CDR3 reads CSVYSGGLGYEQYF. In DNA form, the CDR3 reads TGCAGTGTATATAGCGGGGGCCTGGGGTACGAGCAGTACTTC.